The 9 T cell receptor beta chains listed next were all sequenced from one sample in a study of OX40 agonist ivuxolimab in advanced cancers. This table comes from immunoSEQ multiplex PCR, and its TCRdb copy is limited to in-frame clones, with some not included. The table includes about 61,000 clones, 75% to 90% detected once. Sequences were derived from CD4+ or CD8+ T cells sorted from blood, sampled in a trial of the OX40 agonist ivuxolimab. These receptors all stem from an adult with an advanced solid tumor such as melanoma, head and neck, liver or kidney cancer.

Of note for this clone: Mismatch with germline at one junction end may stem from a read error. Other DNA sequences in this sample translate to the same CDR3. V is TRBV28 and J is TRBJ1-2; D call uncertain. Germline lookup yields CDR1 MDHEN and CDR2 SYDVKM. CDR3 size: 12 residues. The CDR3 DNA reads TGTGCCAGCAGTTTAGAGCGGACGGCTTGGGCCTTC. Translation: CASSLERTAWAF.

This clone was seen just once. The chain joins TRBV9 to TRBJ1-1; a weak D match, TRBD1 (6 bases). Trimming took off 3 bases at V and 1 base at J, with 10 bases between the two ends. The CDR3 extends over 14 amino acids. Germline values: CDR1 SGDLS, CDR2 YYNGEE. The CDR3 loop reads CASSEGHPNTEAFF. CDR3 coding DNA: TGTGCCAGCAGCGAGGGACATCCGAACACTGAAGCTTTCTTT.

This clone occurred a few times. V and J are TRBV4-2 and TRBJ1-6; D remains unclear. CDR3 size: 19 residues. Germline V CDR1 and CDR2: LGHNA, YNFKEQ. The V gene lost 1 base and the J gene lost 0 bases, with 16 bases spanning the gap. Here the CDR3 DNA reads TGTGCCAGCAGCCAAGGGGTCTTGCAGAGGTACTCCTATAATTCACCCCTCCACTTT. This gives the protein CASSQGVLQRYSYNSPLHF.

The CDR3: CASSYTRTGSSAEAFF. CDR3 DNA: TGTGCCAGCAGTTACACCCGGACAGGGAGTAGCGCTGAAGCTTTCTTT. The rearrangement joins TRBV6-5 to TRBJ1-1; 8 bases agree with TRBD1. Germline V gene lookup returns CDR1 MNHEY and CDR2 SVGAGI. The CDR3 spans 16 residues. Trimming took 2 bases from V and 6 from J; bases not matched to a gene: 11.

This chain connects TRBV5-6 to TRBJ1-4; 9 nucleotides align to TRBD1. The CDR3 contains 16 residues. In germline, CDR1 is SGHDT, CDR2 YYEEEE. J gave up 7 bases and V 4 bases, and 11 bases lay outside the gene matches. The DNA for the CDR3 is TGTGCCAGCAGCCCCCTTTTGAGACAGGGGGGTGAAAAACTGTTTTTT. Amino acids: CASSPLLRQGGEKLFF.

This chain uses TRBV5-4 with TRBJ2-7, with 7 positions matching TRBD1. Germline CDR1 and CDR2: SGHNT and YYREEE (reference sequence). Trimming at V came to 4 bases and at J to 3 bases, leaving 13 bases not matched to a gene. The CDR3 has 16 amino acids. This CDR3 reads CASSPKLRDSFYEQYF. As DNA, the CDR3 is TGTGCCAGCAGCCCAAAATTAAGGGACAGCTTCTACGAGCAGTACTTC.

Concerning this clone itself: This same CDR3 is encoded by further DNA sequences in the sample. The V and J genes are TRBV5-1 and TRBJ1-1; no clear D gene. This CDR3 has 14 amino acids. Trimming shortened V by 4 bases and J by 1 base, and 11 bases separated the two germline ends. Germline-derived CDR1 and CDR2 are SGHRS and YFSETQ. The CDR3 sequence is CASSLDGGNTEAFF. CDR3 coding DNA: TGCGCCAGCAGCCTGGACGGTGGGAACACTGAAGCTTTCTTT.

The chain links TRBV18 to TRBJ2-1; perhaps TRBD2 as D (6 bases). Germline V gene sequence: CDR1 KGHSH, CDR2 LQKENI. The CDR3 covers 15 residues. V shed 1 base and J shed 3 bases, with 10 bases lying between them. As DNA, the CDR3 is TGTGCCAGCTCACCACTGACGGGAGACTACAATGAGCAGTTCTTC. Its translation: CASSPLTGDYNEQFF.

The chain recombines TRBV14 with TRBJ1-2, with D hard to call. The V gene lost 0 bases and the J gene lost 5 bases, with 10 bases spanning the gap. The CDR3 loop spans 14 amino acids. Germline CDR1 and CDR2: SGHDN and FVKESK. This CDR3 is CASSQDRGPYGYTF. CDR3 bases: TGTGCCAGCAGCCAAGATCGTGGGCCTTATGGCTACACCTTC.